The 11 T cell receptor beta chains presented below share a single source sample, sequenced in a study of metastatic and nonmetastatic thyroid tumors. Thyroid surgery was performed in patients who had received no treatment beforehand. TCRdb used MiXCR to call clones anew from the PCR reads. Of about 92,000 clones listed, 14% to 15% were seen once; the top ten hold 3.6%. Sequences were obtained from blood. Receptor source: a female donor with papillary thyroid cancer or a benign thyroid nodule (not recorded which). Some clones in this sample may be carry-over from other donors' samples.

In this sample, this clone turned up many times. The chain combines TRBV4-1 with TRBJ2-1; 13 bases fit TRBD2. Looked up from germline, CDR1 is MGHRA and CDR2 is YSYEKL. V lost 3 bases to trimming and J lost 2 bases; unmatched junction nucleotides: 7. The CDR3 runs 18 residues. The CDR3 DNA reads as TGCGCCAGCAGCCACCCTGGGACTAGCGGGGCTCCCTACAATGAGCAGTTCTTC. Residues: CASSHPGTSGAPYNEQFF.

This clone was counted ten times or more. CDR3 nucleotide sequence: TGTGCCACCAGCAGACCTGCCGGGGGCATAGACTATGGCTACACCTTC. It yields the protein CATSRPAGGIDYGYTF. V is TRBV15 and J is TRBJ1-2, with D possibly matching TRBD1 (6 bases). V lost 2 bases and J 3 bases, leaving 16 bases between the germline ends. This CDR3 region has 16 residues. Germline values: CDR1 LNHNV, CDR2 YYDKDF (reference sequence).

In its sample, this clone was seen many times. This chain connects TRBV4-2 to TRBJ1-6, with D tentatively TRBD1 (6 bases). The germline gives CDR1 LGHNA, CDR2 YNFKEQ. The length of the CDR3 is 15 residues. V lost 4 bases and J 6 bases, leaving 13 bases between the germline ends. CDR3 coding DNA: TGTGCCAGCAGCCCGGGGGCCCAACCTAATTCACCCCTCCACTTT. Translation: CASSPGAQPNSPLHF.

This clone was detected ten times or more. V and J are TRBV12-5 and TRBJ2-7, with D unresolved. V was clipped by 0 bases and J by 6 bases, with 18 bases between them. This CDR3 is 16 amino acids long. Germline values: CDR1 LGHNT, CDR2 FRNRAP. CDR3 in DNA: TGTGCTAGTGGTTTGGTAGACGGCCGACCTTTTAGCGAGCAGTACTTC. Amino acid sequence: CASGLVDGRPFSEQYF.

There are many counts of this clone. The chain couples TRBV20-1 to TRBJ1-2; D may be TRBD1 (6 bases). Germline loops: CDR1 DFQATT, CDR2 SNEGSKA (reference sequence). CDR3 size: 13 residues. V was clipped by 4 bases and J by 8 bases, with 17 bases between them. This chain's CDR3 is CSAIIDRFDGYTF. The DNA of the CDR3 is TGCAGTGCTATAATAGACAGGTTCGACGGCTACACCTTC.

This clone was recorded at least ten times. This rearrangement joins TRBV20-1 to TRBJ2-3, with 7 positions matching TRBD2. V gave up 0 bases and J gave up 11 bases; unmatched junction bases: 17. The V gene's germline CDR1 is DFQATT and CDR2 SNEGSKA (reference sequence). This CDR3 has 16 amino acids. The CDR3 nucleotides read TGCAGTGCTAGAGAAGGGAGTTGGGGGGGTGACAGCCAGCAGTATTTT. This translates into CSAREGSWGGDSQQYF.

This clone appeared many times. The CDR3 here is CASSEERETQYF. For the CDR3, the DNA is TGTGCCAGCAGTGAGGAGAGAGAGACCCAGTACTTC. The chain recombines TRBV2 with TRBJ2-5, with D uncertain. The CDR3 spans 12 residues. CDR1 and CDR2 from the germline V gene are SNHLY and FYNNEI. Deletions cut 3 bases from V and 4 bases from J, with 6 bases between.

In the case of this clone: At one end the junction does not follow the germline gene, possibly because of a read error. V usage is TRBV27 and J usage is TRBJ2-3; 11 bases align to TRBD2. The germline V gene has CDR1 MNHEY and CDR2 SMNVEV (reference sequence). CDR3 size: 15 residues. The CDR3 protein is CASSELAGEADTKYF. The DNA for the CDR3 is TGTGCCAGCAGTGAACTAGCGGGGGAGGCAGATACGAAGTATTTT.

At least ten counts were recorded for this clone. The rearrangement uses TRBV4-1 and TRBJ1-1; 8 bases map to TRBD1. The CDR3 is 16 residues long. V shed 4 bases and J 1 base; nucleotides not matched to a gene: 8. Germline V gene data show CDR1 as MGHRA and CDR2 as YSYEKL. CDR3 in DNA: TGCGCCAGCAGCCGACCCGGACAGGGAAAGAACACTGAAGCTTTCTTT. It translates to CASSRPGQGKNTEAFF.

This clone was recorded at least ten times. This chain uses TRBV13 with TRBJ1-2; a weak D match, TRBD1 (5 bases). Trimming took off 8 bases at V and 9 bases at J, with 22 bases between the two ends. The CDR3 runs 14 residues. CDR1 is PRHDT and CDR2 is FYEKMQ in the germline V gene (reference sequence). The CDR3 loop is CASLRGDNRLSYTF. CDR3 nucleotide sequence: TGTGCCAGCCTCAGAGGAGACAACAGGTTAAGCTACACCTTC.

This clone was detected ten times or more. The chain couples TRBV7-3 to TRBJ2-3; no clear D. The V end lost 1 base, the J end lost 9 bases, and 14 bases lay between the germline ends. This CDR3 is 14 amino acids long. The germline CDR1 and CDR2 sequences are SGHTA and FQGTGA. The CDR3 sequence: CASSLSNLGITQYF. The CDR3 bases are TGTGCCAGCAGCTTAAGTAACCTTGGCATCACGCAGTATTTT.